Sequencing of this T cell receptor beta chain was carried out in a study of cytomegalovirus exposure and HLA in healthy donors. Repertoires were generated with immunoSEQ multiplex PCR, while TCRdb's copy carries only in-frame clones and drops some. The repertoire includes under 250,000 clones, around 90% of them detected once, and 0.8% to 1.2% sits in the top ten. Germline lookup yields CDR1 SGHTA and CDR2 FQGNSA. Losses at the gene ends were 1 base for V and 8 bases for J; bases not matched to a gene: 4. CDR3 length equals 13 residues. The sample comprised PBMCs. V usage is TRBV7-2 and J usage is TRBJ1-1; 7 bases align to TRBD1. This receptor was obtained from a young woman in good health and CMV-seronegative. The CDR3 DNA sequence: TGTGCCAGCAGCTTAGGAGGACAGGTCGAAGCTTTCTTT. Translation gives CASSLGGQVEAFF.